This T cell receptor beta chain was recorded in a study of CD8 T cells in ankylosing spondylitis. Findings of the study overall: Disease-linked clones reportedly concentrated significantly in matched ankylosing spondylitis synovial fluid. Earlier work had already found some motif variants in reactive arthritis synovial fluid and blood. Disease-linked clones had a CD8+ phenotype and relatively low frequency in peripheral blood. Among TCR beta sequences, a motif of eight highly homologous variants appeared characteristic of ankylosing spondylitis blood.

The V end was cut by 0 bases, the J end by 3 bases, with 14 bases between. This CDR3 comprises 16 residues. Germline assignment: CDR1 MGHRA and CDR2 YSYEKL. A quantitative 5'-RACE method, one with molecular barcodes, was used to make TCR beta libraries. TCRdb reprocessed the 5' RACE reads with MiXCR, giving one entry per CDR3 protein. The profile shows 700,000 to 850,000 distinct CDR3 sequences, about 10% of them singletons. With respect to this clonotype: Its cognate antigen is unknown.

Sequenced: blood, either unsorted or a sorted T cell fraction (not recorded which). The source is a male donor with ankylosing spondylitis. This chain uses TRBV4-1 with TRBJ1-2, with D unresolved. The DNA for the CDR3 is TGCGCCAGCAGCCAAGATCTGGAGGAACCCTACTATGGCTACACCTTC. Encoded protein: CASSQDLEEPYYGYTF.